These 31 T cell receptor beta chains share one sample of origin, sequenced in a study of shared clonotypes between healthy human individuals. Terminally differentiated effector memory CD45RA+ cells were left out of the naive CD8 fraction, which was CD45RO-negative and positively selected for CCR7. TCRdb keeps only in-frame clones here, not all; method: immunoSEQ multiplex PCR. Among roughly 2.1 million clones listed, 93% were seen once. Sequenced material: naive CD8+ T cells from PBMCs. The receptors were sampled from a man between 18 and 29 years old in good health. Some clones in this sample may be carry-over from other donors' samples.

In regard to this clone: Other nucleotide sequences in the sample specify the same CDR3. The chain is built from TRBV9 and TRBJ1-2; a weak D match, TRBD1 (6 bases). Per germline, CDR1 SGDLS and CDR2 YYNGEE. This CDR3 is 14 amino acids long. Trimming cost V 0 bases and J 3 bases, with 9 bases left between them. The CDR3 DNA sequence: TGTGCCAGCAGCGTAGGTGCAGGGGACTATGGCTACACCTTC. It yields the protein CASSVGAGDYGYTF.

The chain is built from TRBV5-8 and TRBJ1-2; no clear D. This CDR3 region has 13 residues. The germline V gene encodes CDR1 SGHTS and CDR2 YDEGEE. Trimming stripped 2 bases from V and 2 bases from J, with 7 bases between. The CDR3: CASSFGENYGYTF. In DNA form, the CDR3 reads TGTGCCAGCAGCTTCGGGGAAAACTATGGCTACACCTTC.

CDR3 loop: CASSLADVLTSDTQYF. In DNA form, the CDR3 reads TGCGCCAGCAGCTTGGCGGACGTCCTTACATCCGATACGCAGTATTTT. The gene calls are TRBV5-1 and TRBJ2-3, with no clear D. The CDR3 is 16 amino acids. V was pared by 0 bases and J by 6 bases, with 17 bases between. CDR1 SGHRS and CDR2 YFSETQ come from the germline V gene.

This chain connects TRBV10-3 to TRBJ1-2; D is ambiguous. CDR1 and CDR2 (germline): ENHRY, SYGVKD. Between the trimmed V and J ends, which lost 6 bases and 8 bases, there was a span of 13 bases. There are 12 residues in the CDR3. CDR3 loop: CAISPEAGGYTF. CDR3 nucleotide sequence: TGTGCCATCAGCCCCGAGGCAGGAGGCTACACCTTC.

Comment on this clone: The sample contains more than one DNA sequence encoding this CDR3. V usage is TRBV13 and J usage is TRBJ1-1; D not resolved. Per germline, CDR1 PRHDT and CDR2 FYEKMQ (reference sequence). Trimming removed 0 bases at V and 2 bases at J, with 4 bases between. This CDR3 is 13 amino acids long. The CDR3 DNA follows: TGTGCCAGCAGCTTAGGCGGTAACACTGAAGCTTTCTTT. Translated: CASSLGGNTEAFF.

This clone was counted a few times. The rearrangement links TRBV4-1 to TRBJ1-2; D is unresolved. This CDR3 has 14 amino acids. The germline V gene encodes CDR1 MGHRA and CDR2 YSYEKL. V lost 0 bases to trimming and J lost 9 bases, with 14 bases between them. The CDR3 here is CASSQDTEYDRYTF. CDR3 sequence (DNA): TGCGCCAGCAGCCAAGATACGGAGTACGATCGCTACACCTTC.

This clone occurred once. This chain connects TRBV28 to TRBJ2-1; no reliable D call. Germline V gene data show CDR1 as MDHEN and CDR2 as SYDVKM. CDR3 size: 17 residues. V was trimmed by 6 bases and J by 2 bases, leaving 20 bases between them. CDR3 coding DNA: TGTGCCAGCAGCAACCCCGGACCACCCACCACCTACAATGAGCAGTTCTTC. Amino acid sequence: CASSNPGPPTTYNEQFF.

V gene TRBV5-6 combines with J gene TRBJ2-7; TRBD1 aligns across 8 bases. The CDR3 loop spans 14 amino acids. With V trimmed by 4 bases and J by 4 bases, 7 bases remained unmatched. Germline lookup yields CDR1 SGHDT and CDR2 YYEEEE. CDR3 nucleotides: TGTGCCAGCAGCGTCGGGACAGGAGTGTACGAGCAGTACTTC. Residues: CASSVGTGVYEQYF. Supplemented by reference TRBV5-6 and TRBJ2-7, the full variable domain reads DAGVTQSPTHLIKTRGQQVTLRCSPKSGHDTVSWYQQALGQGPQFIFQYYEEEERQRGNFPDRFSGHQFPNYSSELNVNALLLGDSALYLCASSVGTGVYEQYFGPGTRLTVT.

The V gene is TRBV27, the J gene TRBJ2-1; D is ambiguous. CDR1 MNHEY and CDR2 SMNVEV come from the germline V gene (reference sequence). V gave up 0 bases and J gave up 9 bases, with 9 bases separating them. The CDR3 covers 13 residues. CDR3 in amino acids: CASSLSVLVEQFF. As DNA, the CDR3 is TGTGCCAGCAGTTTATCGGTGTTGGTTGAGCAGTTCTTC.

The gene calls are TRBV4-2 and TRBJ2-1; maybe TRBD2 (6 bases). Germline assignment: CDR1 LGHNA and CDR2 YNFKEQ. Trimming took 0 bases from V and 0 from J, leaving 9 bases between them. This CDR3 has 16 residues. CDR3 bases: TGTGCCAGCAGCCAAGAGTCCGGGAGCTCCTACAATGAGCAGTTCTTC. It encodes CASSQESGSSYNEQFF.

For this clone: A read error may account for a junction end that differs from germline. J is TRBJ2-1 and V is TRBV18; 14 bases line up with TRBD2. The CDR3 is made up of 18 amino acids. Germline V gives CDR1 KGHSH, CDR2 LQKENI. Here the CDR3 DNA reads TGTGCCAGCTCAGCACCGGGACTAGCGGGAGATTGGTACAATGAGCAGTTCTTC. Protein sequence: CASSAPGLAGDWYNEQFF.

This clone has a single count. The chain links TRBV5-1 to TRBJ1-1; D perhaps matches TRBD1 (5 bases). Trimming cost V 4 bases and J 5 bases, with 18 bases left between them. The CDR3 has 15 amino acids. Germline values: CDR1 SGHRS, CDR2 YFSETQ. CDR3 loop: CASSTFQQESTEAFF. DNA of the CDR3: TGCGCCAGCAGCACATTCCAACAGGAGTCAACTGAAGCTTTCTTT.

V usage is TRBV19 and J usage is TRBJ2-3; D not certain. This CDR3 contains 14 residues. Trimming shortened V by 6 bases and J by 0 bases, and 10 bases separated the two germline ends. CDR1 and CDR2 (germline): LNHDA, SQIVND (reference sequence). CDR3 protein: CASRKRTSTDTQYF. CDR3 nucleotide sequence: TGTGCCAGTAGGAAGCGAACTAGCACAGATACGCAGTATTTT.

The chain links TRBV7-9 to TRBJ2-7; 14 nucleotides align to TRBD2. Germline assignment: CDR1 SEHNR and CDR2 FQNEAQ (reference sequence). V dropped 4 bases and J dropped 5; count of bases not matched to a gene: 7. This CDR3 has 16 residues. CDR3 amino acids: CASSWGGTSGSNEQYF. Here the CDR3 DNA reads TGTGCCAGCAGCTGGGGAGGGACTAGCGGGAGTAACGAGCAGTACTTC.

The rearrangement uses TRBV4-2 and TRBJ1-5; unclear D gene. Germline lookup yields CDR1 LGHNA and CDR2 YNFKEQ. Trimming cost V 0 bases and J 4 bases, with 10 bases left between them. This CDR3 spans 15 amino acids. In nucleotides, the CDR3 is TGTGCCAGCAGCCAAGATCGAGGGTTTAATCAGCCCCAGCATTTT. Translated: CASSQDRGFNQPQHF.

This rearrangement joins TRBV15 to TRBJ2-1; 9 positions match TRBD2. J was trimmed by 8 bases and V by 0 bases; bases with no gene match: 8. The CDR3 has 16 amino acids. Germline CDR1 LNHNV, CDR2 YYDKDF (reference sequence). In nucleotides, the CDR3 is TGTGCCACCAGCAGAGATCGGCGCGGGAGGGGGGATGAGCAGTTCTTC. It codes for CATSRDRRGRGDEQFF. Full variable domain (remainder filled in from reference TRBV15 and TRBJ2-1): DAMVIQNPRYQVTQFGKPVTLSCSQTLNHNVMYWYQQKSSQAPKLLFHYYDKDFNNEADTPDNFQSRRPNTSFCFLDIRSPGLGDTAMYLCATSRDRRGRGDEQFFGPGTRLTVL.

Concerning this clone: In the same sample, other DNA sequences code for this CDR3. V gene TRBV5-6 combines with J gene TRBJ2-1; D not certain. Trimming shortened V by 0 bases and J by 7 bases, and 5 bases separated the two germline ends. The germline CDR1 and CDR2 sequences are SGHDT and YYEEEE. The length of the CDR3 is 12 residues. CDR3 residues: CASSLGGNEQFF. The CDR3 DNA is TGTGCCAGCAGCTTGGGTGGAAATGAGCAGTTCTTC.

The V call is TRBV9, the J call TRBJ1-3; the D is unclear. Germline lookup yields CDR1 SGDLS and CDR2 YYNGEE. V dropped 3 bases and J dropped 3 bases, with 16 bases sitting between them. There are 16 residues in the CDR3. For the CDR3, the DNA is TGTGCCAGCAGCGAGTTCCAATCTCCCCTTGGAAACACCATATATTTT. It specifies CASSEFQSPLGNTIYF. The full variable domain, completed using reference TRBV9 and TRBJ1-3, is DSGVTQTPKHLITATGQRVTLRCSPRSGDLSVYWYQQSLDQGLQFLIQYYNGEERAKGNILERFSAQQFPDLHSELNLSSLELGDSALYFCASSEFQSPLGNTIYFGEGSWLTVV.

The CDR3 region has the DNA TGTGCCAGCAAGGACAGGGGGCCGTACACCGGGGAGCTGTTTTTT. Translated, it gives CASKDRGPYTGELFF. The gene calls are TRBV27 and TRBJ2-2; TRBD1 matches 11 bases. The CDR3 length is 15 residues. Trimming took 7 bases from V and 3 from J; bases not matched to a gene: 4. Germline V gene data show CDR1 as MNHEY and CDR2 as SMNVEV (reference sequence).

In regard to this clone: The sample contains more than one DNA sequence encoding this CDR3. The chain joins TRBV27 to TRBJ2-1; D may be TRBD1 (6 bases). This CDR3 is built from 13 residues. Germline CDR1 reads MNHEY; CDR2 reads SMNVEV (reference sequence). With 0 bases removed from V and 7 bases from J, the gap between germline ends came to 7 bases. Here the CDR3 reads CASSLSRGNEQFF. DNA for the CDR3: TGTGCCAGCAGTTTATCGAGGGGGAATGAGCAGTTCTTC.

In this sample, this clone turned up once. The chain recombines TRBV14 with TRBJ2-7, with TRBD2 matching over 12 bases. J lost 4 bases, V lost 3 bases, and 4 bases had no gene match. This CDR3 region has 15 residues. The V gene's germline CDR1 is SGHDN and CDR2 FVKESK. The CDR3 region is CASSQWTSGTYEQYF. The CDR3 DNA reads TGTGCCAGCAGCCAGTGGACTAGCGGGACGTACGAGCAGTACTTC.

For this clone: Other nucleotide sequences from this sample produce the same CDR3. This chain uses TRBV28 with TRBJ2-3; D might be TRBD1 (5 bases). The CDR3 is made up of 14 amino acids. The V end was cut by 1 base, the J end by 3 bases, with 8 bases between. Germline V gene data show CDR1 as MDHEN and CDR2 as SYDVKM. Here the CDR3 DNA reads TGTGCCAGCAGTTTATTGAAGGGGACAGATACGCAGTATTTT. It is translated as CASSLLKGTDTQYF. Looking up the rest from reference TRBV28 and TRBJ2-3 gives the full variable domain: DVKVTQSSRYLVKRTGEKVFLECVQDMDHENMFWYRQDPGLGLRLIYFSYDVKMKEKGDIPEGYSVSREKKERFSLILESASTNQTSMYLCASSLLKGTDTQYFGPGTRLTVL.

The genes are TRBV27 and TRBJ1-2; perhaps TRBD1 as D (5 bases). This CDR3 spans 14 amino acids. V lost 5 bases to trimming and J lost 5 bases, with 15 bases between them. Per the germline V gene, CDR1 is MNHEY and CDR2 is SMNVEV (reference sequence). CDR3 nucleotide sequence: TGTGCCAGCAGTCCCATCGGGGGTGGATATGGCTACACCTTC. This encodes CASSPIGGGYGYTF.

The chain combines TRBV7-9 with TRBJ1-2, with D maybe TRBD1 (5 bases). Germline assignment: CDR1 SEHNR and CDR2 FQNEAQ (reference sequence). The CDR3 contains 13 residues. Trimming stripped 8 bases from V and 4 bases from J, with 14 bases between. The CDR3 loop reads CASGLGQIYGYTF. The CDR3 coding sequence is TGTGCCAGCGGCCTGGGGCAGATCTATGGCTACACCTTC.

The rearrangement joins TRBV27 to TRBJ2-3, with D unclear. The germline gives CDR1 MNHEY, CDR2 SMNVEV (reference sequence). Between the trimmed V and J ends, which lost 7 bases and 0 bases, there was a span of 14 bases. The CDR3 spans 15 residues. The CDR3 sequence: CASTPFSASTDTQYF. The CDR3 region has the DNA TGTGCCAGCACCCCATTTTCGGCGAGCACAGATACGCAGTATTTT.

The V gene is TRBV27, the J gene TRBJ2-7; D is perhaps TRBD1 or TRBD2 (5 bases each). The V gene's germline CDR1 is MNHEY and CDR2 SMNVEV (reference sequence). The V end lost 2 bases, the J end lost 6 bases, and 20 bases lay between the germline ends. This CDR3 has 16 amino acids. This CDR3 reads CASSLLGDPGISEQYF. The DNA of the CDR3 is TGTGCCAGCAGTTTACTAGGGGACCCTGGGATCTCCGAGCAGTACTTC.

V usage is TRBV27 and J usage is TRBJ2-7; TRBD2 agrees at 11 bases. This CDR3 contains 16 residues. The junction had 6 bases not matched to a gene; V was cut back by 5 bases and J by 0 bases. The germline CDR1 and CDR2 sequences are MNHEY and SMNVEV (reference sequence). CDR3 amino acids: CASSARLAGHSYEQYF. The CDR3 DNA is TGTGCCAGCAGTGCGCGACTAGCGGGGCACTCCTACGAGCAGTACTTC.

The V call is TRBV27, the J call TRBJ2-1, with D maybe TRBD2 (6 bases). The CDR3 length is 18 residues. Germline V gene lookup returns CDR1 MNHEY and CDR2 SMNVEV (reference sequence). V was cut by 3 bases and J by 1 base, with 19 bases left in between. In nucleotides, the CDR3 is TGTGCCAGCAGTTTTAAGTCGCTTGTGGGAGGATCCTACAATGAGCAGTTCTTC. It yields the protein CASSFKSLVGGSYNEQFF.

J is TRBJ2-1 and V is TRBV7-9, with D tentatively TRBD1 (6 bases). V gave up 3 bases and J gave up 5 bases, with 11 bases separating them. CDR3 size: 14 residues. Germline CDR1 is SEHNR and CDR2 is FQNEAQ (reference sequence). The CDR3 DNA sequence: TGTGCCAGCAGCTTCCCAGGGGTCCACAATGAGCAGTTCTTC. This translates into CASSFPGVHNEQFF.

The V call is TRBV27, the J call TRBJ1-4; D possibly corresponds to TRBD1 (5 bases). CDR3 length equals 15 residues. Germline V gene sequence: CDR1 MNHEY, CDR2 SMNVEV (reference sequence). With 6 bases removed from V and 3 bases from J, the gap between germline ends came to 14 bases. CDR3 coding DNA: TGTGCCAGCAGCTCCCGGGACGGTTCTAATGAAAAACTGTTTTTT. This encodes CASSSRDGSNEKLFF.

This CDR3 is CASSISGRVISFYEQYF. CDR3 nucleotides: TGTGCCAGCAGTATTAGCGGGAGAGTTATAAGTTTCTACGAGCAGTACTTC. V usage is TRBV27 and J usage is TRBJ2-7; 9 bases map to TRBD2. Per germline, CDR1 MNHEY and CDR2 SMNVEV (reference sequence). J was trimmed by 3 bases and V by 5 bases; bases with no gene match: 14. This CDR3 spans 17 amino acids.